This TCR beta chain came from a study of spatial heterogeneity in lung cancer. Overall study: The count of detected beta-chain sequences consistently exceeded that of alpha-chain sequences. Mean representation of each unique TCR and UMI combination in the raw reads exceeded nine occurrences.

The library protocol tagged each TCR cDNA with a unique molecular identifier. Via MiXCR, TCRdb re-called the 5' RACE reads, giving one row per CDR3 protein. The sample shows approximately 6,300 distinct CDR3 sequences, 18% of them seen only once. The time point denotes: sample taken at primary tumor resection. Whole RNA from tumor, nontumor lung or frozen PBMC was sequenced unsorted. This clonotype was seen more than once but under ten times. CDR1 is SGHTA, CDR2 FQGNSA, per germline. Trimming removed 2 bases at V and 11 bases at J, with 12 bases between. The CDR3 has 12 residues. The chain carries TRBV7-2 and TRBJ1-2, with D perhaps matching TRBD1 (6 bases). The starting material was normal lung tissue next to the tumor, obtained at surgery. This clonotype was obtained from a male donor with early-stage non-small cell lung cancer. The DNA of the CDR3 is TGTGCCAGCAGCTTAAACAGGGTATCGTACACCTTC. As protein: CASSLNRVSYTF.